The text below deals with one T cell receptor (beta chain). There is no known antigen for this receptor. Base qualities are missing; no much larger clone stands one base away. These data belong to a study of blood T cell repertoires in COVID-19 (dated by TCRdb to about 2020). Turning to the overall study: The collaborator samples originated in the United States, Italy and Spain and spanned the acute and convalescent phases of COVID-19. The prospective study material was composed of cDNA or gDNA derived from T cells, B-cell-depleted T cells, or PBMCs. Subjects who had been exposed to COVID-19, were actively infected with it, or had recovered from it provided the deeply sampled blood TCRbeta repertoires that made up the dataset. The repertoires were released in a freely available public database intended as a resource for research on the immune response to SARS-CoV-2. The samples were drawn from two sources: the first 160 participants of the ongoing ImmuneRACE study, and fewer than 1,500 subjects contributed by 6 global collaborators. The sample metadata nearly always contained a de-identified subject ID, COVID-19 status, age in years and sex. Where HLA class I and class II types were available, the types were taken from metadata supplied by the sample provider, not from assay-based typing. General conclusions and limits of the study: The quantity of clinical and demographic metadata differed by source and by participant and was supplied without curation.

Enrolling through a virtual design, the prospective study's participants ranged in age from roughly 18 to 90 years and lived across around 25 United States geographic areas. In the prospective study, cohorts were assigned on the basis of participant-reported clinical history obtained from a screening survey and a study questionnaire. In the prospective study, whole blood, serum and a nasopharyngeal or oropharyngeal swab were collected from each participant by mobile phlebotomists. Additional blood draws and questionnaires over an approximately two-month period could optionally be provided by prospective study participants. Blood samples from the prospective study were shipped frozen or at room temperature prior to DNA extraction. The immunoSEQ Assay, a bias-controlled multiplex PCR, was used to amplify TCRbeta CDR3 regions from genomic DNA. The authors processed their data as follows. The number of nucleated cells in each sample was estimated by amplification of reference gene primers within the assay. To quantify the absolute abundance of each unique TCRbeta CDR3 rearrangement, sequence reads were collapsed and filtered. For each sample, productive Simpson clonality was calculated by taking the square root of Simpson's diversity index across productive rearrangements. Sourced from immuneACCESS, this table was stored by TCRdb with only in-frame sequences that have V and J called. A share of the clones is absent; for the studies checked, an unresolved V gene accounts for under half, and the remainder has no known explanation. From that table come the V and J calls and clone size; the DNA was used to work out D and trimming. The sample yields more than 100,000 clones; roughly four fifths were counted once. The top ten hold about 2.4% of the sample.

The sequenced sample was PBMCs or T cells enriched from blood (not recorded which). This TCR derives from a man in his forties with acute COVID-19.

This receptor has the CDR3 CASSSPGGIYNEQFF. The nucleotide sequence reads TGTGCCAGCAGTTCACCGGGGGGCATCTACAATGAGCAGTTCTTC. The V and J genes are TRBV2 and TRBJ2-1; matching of 7 bases hints at TRBD2 as the D gene. The V end loses 5 bases and the J end loses 3 bases, and a stretch of 14 bases separates them. CDR3 length: 15 amino acids, cysteine to phenylalanine. CDR3 DNA is the only sequence kept; it has 45 bases, read in frame from the first base. CDR1 and CDR2, per the germline V gene, are SNHLY and FYNNEI.